A selection of T cell receptor beta chains follows, all from one sample in a study of shared clonotypes between healthy human individuals. TCRdb's copy holds only in-frame clones and misses some; the assay was immunoSEQ multiplex PCR. The table lists approximately 2.4 million clones, around 95% of them singletons. Sequencing was done on a sample of naive CD4+ T cells sorted from blood. Every receptor here comes from a man between 18 and 29 years old in good health. CDR3s include the opening cysteine and the closing phenylalanine or tryptophan. D genes are given only for firm matches. Some rows mark clone size as missing; the rest say once, few, many or name a class of expanded clone.

TRBV10-2,-,-,TRBJ2-7,TGCGCCAGCAGTGGGGCCGGCGCCCCCGACGAGCAGTACTTC,CASSGAGAPDEQYF
TRBV2,-,-,TRBJ2-5,TGTGCCAGCAGATCCGACCCCATGGAGACCCAGTACTTC,CASRSDPMETQYF
TRBV7-9,-,-,TRBJ2-5,TGTGCCAGCAGCCAATCGGGTGAGACCCAGTACTTC,CASSQSGETQYF
TRBV11-2,-,-,TRBJ2-7,TGTGCCAGCAGCTTGCCCGGGACGGCATCCTACGAGCAGTACTTC,CASSLPGTASYEQYF
TRBV2,-,-,TRBJ1-1,TGTGCCAGCAGTAAGACGGAGAAAGCTTTCTTT,CASSKTEKAFF
TRBV28,-,-,TRBJ1-1,TGTGCCAGCAGTCCGATGTTACGGTGGCAAGGCGGAGCTTTCTTT,CASSPMLRWQGGAFF
TRBV2,-,-,TRBJ2-7,TGTGCCAGCAGTGAAAAGGTCCGGGTTTTAAGCTCCTACGAGCAGTACTTC,CASSEKVRVLSSYEQYF
TRBV6-6,-,TRBD2,TRBJ2-7,TGTGCCAGCAGACCATCGACGGGGGGCTACGAGCAGTACTTC,CASRPSTGGYEQYF
TRBV19,-,-,TRBJ1-6,TGTGCCACCACCCAAGCCAGGACCAATTCACCCCTCCACTTT,CATTQARTNSPLHF
TRBV30,-,TRBD2,TRBJ2-1,TGTGCCTGGGCCTTGACTAGCGGGAGCGAGGATGAGCAGTTCTTC,CAWALTSGSEDEQFF
TRBV30,-,-,TRBJ1-2,TGTGCCTGCTCAGCCCCCGGGTCCTCCTATGGCTACACCTTC,CACSAPGSSYGYTF
TRBV2,-,-,TRBJ1-1,TGTGCCAGCAATTTGGGATGGAACACTGAAGCTTTCTTT,CASNLGWNTEAFF
TRBV25-1,once,-,TRBJ2-3,TGTGCCAGCAAACTACAGGGAGATACGCAGTATTTT,CASKLQGDTQYF
TRBV5-6,-,-,TRBJ2-5,TGTGCCAGCAGTGTCGGGACAACCCTGAGGGAGACCCAGTACTTC,CASSVGTTLRETQYF
TRBV29-1,-,-,TRBJ2-3,TGCAGCGTTGACAACACAGATACGCAGTATTTT,CSVDNTDTQYF
TRBV5-1,-,-,TRBJ1-1,TGCGCCAGCAGCTTGTCCGGGACATCGAACACTGAAGCTTTCTTT,CASSLSGTSNTEAFF
TRBV5-1,-,TRBD1,TRBJ1-4,TGCGCCAGCGGGACAGGCCATACAACTAATGAAAAACTGTTTTTT,CASGTGHTTNEKLFF
TRBV6-1,once,TRBD1,TRBJ1-1,TGTGCCAGCAGTGGGGCAGGGGGCGCGACGTCATCGGCTTTCTTT,CASSGAGGATSSAFF
TRBV5-1,-,-,TRBJ1-3,TGCGCCAGCAGCTTGGAACTCACGGGTGGAAACACCATATATTTT,CASSLELTGGNTIYF
TRBV6-6,-,-,TRBJ2-1,TGTGCCAGCAGGGAACGGTCCTACAATGAGCAGTTCTTC,CASRERSYNEQFF
TRBV27,-,-,TRBJ1-6,TGTGCCAGCAGTTTATCCCCACGGTCCTATAATTCACCCCTCCACTTT,CASSLSPRSYNSPLHF
TRBV10-3,-,-,TRBJ2-2,TGTGCCATCAGTGGGGAAGCCACCGGGGAGCTGTTTTTT,CAISGEATGELFF
TRBV7-9,-,-,TRBJ1-1,TGTGCCAGCAGCTTCGCACAGAACACTGAAGCTTTCTTT,CASSFAQNTEAFF
TRBV11-2,-,TRBD1,TRBJ2-7,TGTGCCAGCAGCCCTGGACAGGTCGGGGAGCAGTACTTC,CASSPGQVGEQYF
TRBV4-1,-,-,TRBJ2-1,TGCGCCAGCAGCCAAGTTGGTGAGCAGTTCTTC,CASSQVGEQFF
TRBV10-1,-,-,TRBJ2-6,TGCGCCAGCAGTAACAACGTAGGACGGGCCGGAGGGGCCAACGTCCTGACTTTC,CASSNNVGRAGGANVLTF
TRBV5-1,-,-,TRBJ2-2,TGCGCCAGCAGCCAAACCACAGGGAGTCGCGGGGAGCTGTTTTTT,CASSQTTGSRGELFF
TRBV2,-,-,TRBJ2-4,TGTGCCAGCAGCCGGATGGAGACAAACATTCAGTACTTC,CASSRMETNIQYF
TRBV7-2,once,-,TRBJ1-6,TGTGCCAGCAGCTTAGTCCATTCACCCCTCCACTTT,CASSLVHSPLHF